These T cell receptor beta chains were read from a single sample in a study of T cell changes during pregnancy in multiple sclerosis. Assay used: immunoSEQ multiplex PCR; TCRdb lists only in-frame clones, some missing. This table holds about 80,000 clones, about 91% found once. Here the sequenced sample was peripheral blood, taken before pregnancy. These receptors were obtained from a female donor with multiple sclerosis, enrolled in a pregnancy study. Each CDR3 is given with its conserved first and last residue. A D gene is named only where the DNA matches it firmly. Clone size is given for some rows only: seen once, a few or many times, or a class if the clone is expanded.

TRBD2,once,TRBV27,TRBJ2-1,CASKIEREGYNEQFF,TGTGCCAGCAAGATTGAGCGGGAGGGCTACAATGAGCAGTTCTTC
-,-,TRBV5-8,TRBJ1-2,CASSLDTGNYGYTF,TGTGCCAGCAGCTTGGATACAGGCAACTATGGCTACACCTTC
TRBD1,-,TRBV7-6,TRBJ1-2,CASSLELRSTGRTGYTF,TGTGCCAGCAGCTTAGAATTAAGGTCGACAGGGAGGACTGGCTACACCTTC
-,once,TRBV7-3,TRBJ2-3,CASSSQGSRTDTQYF,TGTGCCAGCAGCTCACAGGGAAGTCGAACAGATACGCAGTATTTT
-,-,TRBV5-6,TRBJ2-5,CASTTRIRETQYF,TGTGCCAGCACCACTAGGATACGAGAGACCCAGTACTTC
-,-,TRBV28,TRBJ2-7,CASRSPQGKIYEQYF,TGTGCCAGCCGTTCTCCACAGGGCAAAATCTACGAGCAGTACTTC
-,few,TRBV6-5,TRBJ1-5,CASSLGTSFDQPQHF,TGTGCCAGCAGCTTAGGGACATCCTTTGATCAGCCCCAGCATTTT
TRBD2,few,TRBV30,TRBJ2-5,CAGREGATQYF,TGTGCCGGGAGGGAGGGTGCGACCCAGTACTTC
TRBD2,-,TRBV2,TRBJ2-7,CASRPGLATIEQYF,TGTGCCAGTAGACCGGGACTAGCAACCATCGAGCAGTACTTC
TRBD1,few,TRBV5-4,TRBJ1-4,CASSLSGQRNEKLFF,TGTGCCAGCAGCCTATCGGGACAGCGTAATGAAAAACTGTTTTTT
-,once,TRBV5-1,TRBJ2-5,CASSLNARGETQYF,TGCGCCAGCAGCTTAAACGCCCGAGGGGAGACCCAGTACTTC
-,-,TRBV30,TRBJ1-5,CAWSVPVNSNQPQHF,TGTGCCTGGAGTGTACCAGTCAATAGCAATCAGCCCCAGCATTTT
-,-,TRBV4-3,TRBJ2-3,CASSQDRVADTQYF,TGCGCCAGCAGCCAAGATAGAGTCGCAGATACGCAGTATTTT
-,-,TRBV28,TRBJ1-2,CASSLDTYGYTF,TGTGCCAGCAGTCTCGACACCTATGGCTACACCTTC
-,-,TRBV5-1,TRBJ2-1,CASSSSGTTYNEQFF,TGCGCCAGCAGCTCGTCCGGGACAACCTACAATGAGCAGTTCTTC
-,-,TRBV30,TRBJ1-5,CAWRSDMDQPQHF,TGTGCCTGGAGGTCCGACATGGATCAGCCCCAGCATTTT
TRBD2,-,TRBV5-6,TRBJ2-6,CASSLAWVAGLSGANVLTF,TGTGCCAGCAGCTTGGCCTGGGTAGCGGGTCTCTCTGGGGCCAACGTCCTGACTTTC
TRBD1,once,TRBV7-9,TRBJ2-1,CASTPTGTGNNEQFF,TGTGCCAGCACACCTACCGGGACAGGCAACAATGAGCAGTTCTTC
-,-,TRBV6-1,TRBJ2-5,CASSEVGRSWNQETQYF,TGTGCCAGCAGTGAAGTGGGTCGGAGCTGGAACCAAGAGACCCAGTACTTC
TRBD2,-,TRBV19,TRBJ2-7,CASSMTSGVSYEQYF,TGTGCCAGTAGTATGACTAGCGGGGTTTCCTACGAGCAGTACTTC
-,-,TRBV7-2,TRBJ1-2,CASSFISSYGYTF,TGTGCCAGCAGCTTTATAAGTAGCTATGGCTACACCTTC
-,-,TRBV5-1,TRBJ2-6,CASSLLPASGANVLTF,TGCGCCAGCAGCTTGTTACCAGCGTCTGGGGCCAACGTCCTGACTTTC
-,-,TRBV7-2,TRBJ2-7,CASTHRGSEQYF,TGTGCCAGCACCCACCGGGGAAGCGAGCAGTACTTC
TRBD1,-,TRBV28,TRBJ1-5,CASSYTGARNQPQHF,TGTGCCAGCAGCTACACAGGGGCGCGCAATCAGCCCCAGCATTTT
-,-,TRBV6-5,TRBJ2-1,CASSYSGTGGRNEQFF,TGTGCCAGCAGTTACTCTGGGACTGGGGGAAGAAATGAGCAGTTCTTC
TRBD2,once,TRBV28,TRBJ2-7,CASSFPSGTSSYEQYF,TGTGCCAGCAGTTTCCCTAGCGGGACAAGCTCCTACGAGCAGTACTTC
-,-,TRBV5-1,TRBJ2-1,CASSLGGLGQSEQFF,TGCGCCAGCAGCTTGGGAGGCTTGGGGCAGTCGGAGCAGTTCTTC
-,-,TRBV6-1,TRBJ2-5,CASSVTVIEAQYF,TGTGCCAGCAGTGTGACAGTCATAGAGGCCCAGTACTTC
-,-,TRBV27,TRBJ2-7,CASSLIGTSREQYF,TGTGCCAGCAGTTTGATAGGGACAAGTCGGGAGCAGTACTTC
-,-,TRBV6-1,TRBJ2-7,CASSELTYEQYF,TGTGCCAGCAGTGAACTTACCTACGAGCAGTACTTC
-,-,TRBV5-6,TRBJ2-5,CASSFMTGRQETQYF,TGTGCCAGCAGCTTCATGACAGGGAGGCAAGAGACCCAGTACTTC